One sample yielded the 4 T cell receptor beta chains listed below, sequenced in a study of a mutant IDH1 vaccine in newly diagnosed glioma. Their cognate antigens are unknown. Time point reported: week 47, end of study. Vaccinated patients received 300 ug of mutant IDH1 20-mer peptide per dose, with topical imiquimod. The repertoire was sequenced with immunoSEQ multiplex PCR; TCRdb's copy has only in-frame clones and lacks some. The sample shows approximately 35,000 clones, about nine tenths of them seen only once. This sample comprised PBMCs, obtained from a glioma patient whose treatment included an IDH1 peptide vaccine. The origin of the receptors is a woman aged 40-49 years with glioma.

The chain employs TRBV28 and TRBJ1-1; 7 positions match TRBD1. Germline lookup yields CDR1 MDHEN and CDR2 SYDVKM. The CDR3 sequence is 13 residues long. V gave up 5 bases and J gave up 8 bases; unmatched junction bases: 8. In DNA form, the CDR3 reads TGTGCCAGCAGTCTCTGGGACAGTCGGGAAGCTTTCTTT. Its translation: CASSLWDSREAFF.

V is TRBV7-8 and J is TRBJ1-2; D is undetermined. The CDR3 is made up of 15 amino acids. V was clipped by 5 bases and J by 8 bases, with 21 bases between them. Germline V CDR1 and CDR2: SGHVS, FQNEAQ. The CDR3 DNA sequence: TGTGCCAGCAGCCCCCAAGTGTCCAGAGGAAGCGGCTACACCTTC. Its translation: CASSPQVSRGSGYTF.

This chain links TRBV5-1 with TRBJ2-3, with 13 bases that match TRBD2. Germline CDR1 and CDR2: SGHRS and YFSETQ. The CDR3 loop spans 14 amino acids. The V gene end was trimmed by 4 bases and the J gene end by 10 bases; junction bases not matched to a gene: 6. The CDR3 protein is CASSGLAGEAPQYF. The CDR3 DNA sequence: TGCGCCAGCAGCGGACTAGCGGGGGAGGCGCCGCAGTATTTT.

The chain combines TRBV5-1 with TRBJ2-1; D perhaps matches TRBD2 (6 bases). The V end was cut by 0 bases, the J end by 8 bases, with 24 bases between. The germline V gene has CDR1 SGHRS and CDR2 YFSETQ. CDR3 length: 18 amino acids. The CDR3 DNA follows: TGCGCCAGCAGCTTGGCTATTCAACCGGGACTGGGACGCGATGAGCAGTTCTTC. This codes for CASSLAIQPGLGRDEQFF.